A single T cell receptor (beta chain) is shown here with its context. Its cognate antigen is unknown. This record comes from a study of identifying expanded T cells in peripheral blood. Study-level points and caveats: Clone count variance between roughly 2-week samples rose with total template count. Over about two and four weeks, about 17 and 20 clones changed, versus 1.2 between replicates.

Collection occurred without any documented infections or immune events in donors. Produced via immunoSEQ multiplex PCR; TCRdb's table is partial and in-frame only. Of 70,000 to 100,000 clones in the sample, around nine tenths were seen once. Germline-derived CDR1 and CDR2 are SGHTA and FQGTGA. The CDR3 length is 17 residues. V dropped 1 base and J dropped 0 bases, with 13 bases sitting between them. This TCR was sampled from a person aged 18 to 75 in good health. This chain uses TRBV7-3 with TRBJ1-3; the D gene is possibly TRBD1 (5 bases). What was sequenced was blood. DNA for the CDR3: TGTGCCAGCAGCTTAAAGATTACAGGACCCTCTGGAAACACCATATATTTT. Amino acid sequence: CASSLKITGPSGNTIYF.